Included here is one T cell receptor (beta chain) sequence, with context. Its antigen is not known. The record originates from a study of a mutant IDH1 vaccine in newly diagnosed glioma. As for the study in general: Patients received vaccination from 4-6 weeks after radiotherapy alone, or with temozolomide cycles. Patients' prior therapy spanned radiotherapy, temozolomide, or both; most underwent both. The treated population exhibited a male proportion of around 62%, a female proportion of about 38%, and a mean age of 40.4 years.

The time point was: week 5, during vaccination. The vaccine gave 300 ug of a 20-mer mutant IDH1 peptide subcutaneously per dose. Diagnosis in the donors showed new WHO grade 3 or 4 astrocytomas that were IDH1-mutant and ATRX-lost. Germline CDR1 MRHNA, CDR2 SNTAGT. The CDR3 is 16 residues long. Trimming took off 3 bases at V and 2 bases at J, with 11 bases between the two ends. Clones were read by immunoSEQ multiplex PCR, and TCRdb kept only the in-frame ones, dropping some. The top ten clones hold roughly 2.6% of a sample with 38,000 or so clones, roughly nine tenths of them seen once. The specimen comprised PBMCs, sampled from a glioma patient whose treatment included an IDH1 peptide vaccine. V gene TRBV6-4 combines with J gene TRBJ2-6; D not resolved. The source of this sequence is a man over 45 with glioma. The CDR3 sequence is CASSETGSTGANVLTF. The CDR3 nucleotides read TGTGCCAGCAGTGAAACTGGAAGTACTGGGGCCAACGTCCTGACTTTC.